Listed below are T cell receptor beta chains from one sample, sequenced in a study of blood T cell repertoires in COVID-19. Profiled with immunoSEQ multiplex PCR; TCRdb holds only in-frame clones, not every one. The profile shows about 300,000 clones, about four fifths of them singletons. Specimen: peripheral blood. The source is a woman in her fifties or sixties who had recovered from COVID-19. Each CDR3 is given without its conserved first and last residue. The size of a clone is reported for some rows only, either as once, few or many, or as a class for expanded clones.

NA	TRBV7-2	TRBJ1-4	ASRESTYEKLF
NA	TRBV7-9	TRBJ2-1	ASSLLQPNEQF
NA	TRBV27	TRBJ2-5	ASSQDRGLETQY
NA	TRBV6-5	TRBJ1-5	ASSRGGGGNQPQH
NA	TRBV27	TRBJ2-1	ASSLSGGNEQF
NA	TRBV4-3	TRBJ2-5	ASSQDRDRVYQETQY
NA	TRBV5-1	TRBJ1-1	ASSFIHNTEAF
NA	TRBV13	TRBJ2-3	ASSQAGESTDTQY
NA	TRBV7-2	TRBJ2-1	ASSLDVSSSYNEQF
NA	TRBV18	TRBJ1-1	ASSGTGVNTEAF
NA	TRBV12-3/TRBV12-4	TRBJ2-7	ASSFTYEQY
NA	TRBV6-4	TRBJ2-1	ASSDSIRTGLNEQF
NA	TRBV28	TRBJ2-3	ASKPRVHGTQY
NA	TRBV4-2	TRBJ1-3	ASSQGLSSGNTIY
NA	TRBV10-3	TRBJ2-7	AISYRGRPYEQY
NA	TRBV7-2	TRBJ2-5	ASRGPLAKETQY
NA	TRBV24-1	TRBJ2-1	ATSDSRGLSYNEQF
NA	TRBV19	TRBJ1-5	ASSSQGRNQPQH
once	TRBV9	TRBJ2-1	ASSGSSGILRSEQF
NA	TRBV15	TRBJ2-7	ATSLLPGQGYEQY
NA	TRBV11-2	TRBJ2-5	ASSLWTGEETQY
NA	TRBV19	TRBJ1-4	ASTLGGATNEKLF
NA	TRBV28	TRBJ2-7	ASSPGLAGEFGEQY
few	TRBV4-2	TRBJ2-1	ASSQVTSTLEQF
NA	TRBV5-1	TRBJ1-4	ASSLGTGNTNEKLF
NA	TRBV7-2	TRBJ2-2	ASSLVSGDPGELF
NA	TRBV5-4	TRBJ1-4	ASSLVTGATNEKLF
NA	TRBV19	TRBJ2-2	ASRITSGRTVAGELF
once	TRBV5-8	TRBJ1-2	ASSYTGSGYT
NA	TRBV11-2	TRBJ1-2	ASSPEWAYGYT
NA	TRBV7-2	TRBJ1-2	ASSYHNLGTGVYGYT
NA	TRBV5-8	TRBJ2-7	ASSRRQAPYEQY
NA	TRBV5-3	TRBJ2-4	ARSWTISRRSKNIQY
NA	TRBV6-2/TRBV6-3	TRBJ2-7	ASSYSIIRGKDEQY
NA	TRBV28	TRBJ2-7	ASSHGTGSYEQY
once	TRBV28	TRBJ1-5	ASSLRQHSNQPQH
NA	TRBV6-2/TRBV6-3	TRBJ2-1	ASSYPQAGEEQF
NA	TRBV28	TRBJ1-2	ASSFKDRDYGYT
NA	TRBV11-3	TRBJ2-1	ASSLEEQGQDEQF
NA	TRBV7-9	TRBJ2-7	ASSFTTGVEQY
NA	TRBV7-2	TRBJ2-7	ASSLASGGTYEQY
NA	TRBV10-3	TRBJ1-1	AISPQGAKHTEAF
NA	TRBV12-3/TRBV12-4	TRBJ1-2	ASSYTGGFGYT
NA	TRBV20-1	TRBJ2-5	SASGQGGRETQY
few	TRBV7-2	TRBJ2-1	ASSSAGTSGGVAYNEQF
NA	TRBV27	TRBJ2-7	ASSYRLAGGPSEQY
NA	TRBV7-3	TRBJ1-2	ASSSGAGVFNGYT
NA	TRBV27	TRBJ2-3	ASSTQGSPSTDTQY
once	TRBV5-1	TRBJ2-1	ASSLSASQVEQF
NA	TRBV28	TRBJ1-5	ASSPRGRGNQPQH
NA	TRBV5-1	TRBJ2-5	ASSLGLAEDQETQY
NA	TRBV4-2	TRBJ2-3	ASSVDRDSERLSTDTQY
NA	TRBV12-5	TRBJ2-1	ASGLEQGVEQF
NA	TRBV4-1	TRBJ2-2	ASSQERADAGELF
NA	TRBV6-1	TRBJ1-1	ASSDVWTVNTEAF
many	TRBV29-1	TRBJ2-4	SVDRGGDIQY
NA	TRBV7-2	TRBJ2-5	ASSLAGGSETQY
NA	TRBV4-3	TRBJ2-7	ASSQDADRGYEQY
NA	TRBV7-2	TRBJ2-5	ASSRDQGRETQY
few	TRBV27	TRBJ1-5	ASSPLPTGANQPQH